This TCR beta chain is from a study of Graves' ophthalmopathy and Graves' hyperthyroidism. General study findings and limits: Also, most clonotypes expanded in the thyroid above 0.001 frequency appeared in blood.

The study enrolled ophthalmopathy donors with moderate-to-severe activity, CAS ≥3, NOSPECS ≥4 and duration under 3 months. Germline-derived CDR1 and CDR2 are WSHSY and SAAADI. The CDR3 contains 13 residues. V was clipped by 8 bases and J by 3 bases; unmatched bases: 6. RNA transcripts served as template for amplifying TCR beta CDR3 sequences. An initial RT-PCR round employing HTBI primers preceded a second-round multiplex PCR. MiXCR, run by TCRdb on the multiplex PCR reads, gives a single entry per CDR3 protein. The profile shows about half a million distinct CDR3 sequences, 13% to 15% of them singletons. This clonotype showed up many times. The antigen is unknown. Since a much larger clone is just one base distant, this may be a read error.

This receptor was obtained from a woman younger than 45 with Graves' ophthalmopathy. The chain is built from TRBV10-2 and TRBJ1-2; 7 bases are a match to TRBD1. The sample was blood. CDR3 sequence reads: CASATTGDYGYTF. CDR3 nucleotide sequence: TGCGCCAGCGCAACTACAGGGGACTATGGCTACACCTTC.